Shown below are 8 T cell receptor beta chains from a single sample sequenced in a study of radiation and T cells in renal cell carcinoma. The treatment: treatment-naive control, cytoreductive nephrectomy. Measured with immunoSEQ multiplex PCR; TCRdb has only the in-frame clones, and not every one. The sample shows 20,000 to 25,000 clones, 45% to 65% of them seen only once. The input for sequencing was tumor tissue, taken from a patient whose treatment was nephrectomy without radiotherapy. The source of these receptors is a human donor with renal cell carcinoma.

This clone was observed a handful of times. This sequence joins TRBV12-5 and TRBJ2-1, with 9 bases identical to TRBD1. With V trimmed by 7 bases and J by 4 bases, 5 bases remained unmatched. The germline V gene encodes CDR1 LGHNT and CDR2 FRNRAP. The CDR3 contains 14 residues. The CDR3 spells CASVPGQGYNEQFF. CDR3 nucleotides: TGTGCTAGTGTTCCGGGACAGGGTTACAATGAGCAGTTCTTC.

The chain is built from TRBV11-3 and TRBJ2-2, with TRBD2 matching over 9 bases. The CDR3 totals 17 residues. From germline, CDR1 is SGHNT and CDR2 YENEEA. V gave up 1 base and J gave up 0 bases; unmatched junction bases: 3. The CDR3 loop is CASSLAERGANTGELFF. CDR3 bases: TGTGCCAGCAGCTTAGCGGAGCGGGGGGCGAACACCGGGGAGCTGTTTTTT.

The V and J genes are TRBV7-7 and TRBJ2-5, with D perhaps TRBD1 (5 bases). Trimming removed 1 base from V and 5 bases from J, with 11 bases in between. CDR1 is SSHAT and CDR2 is FNYEAQ in the germline V gene (reference sequence). This CDR3 is built from 14 residues. CDR3 bases: TGTGCCAGCAGCTTAGAGGGAAAGGGGGAGACCCAGTACTTC. This gives the protein CASSLEGKGETQYF. Full variable domain (missing parts from reference TRBV7-7 and TRBJ2-5): GAGVSQSPRYKVTKRGQDVTLRCDPISSHATLYWYQQALGQGPEFLTYFNYEAQPDKSGLPSDRFSAERPEGSISTLTIQRTEQRDSAMYRCASSLEGKGETQYFGPGTRLLVL.

This clone was counted a single time. The chain recombines TRBV4-3 with TRBJ1-1; 7 bases match TRBD1. J gave up 4 bases and V 2 bases, and 10 bases lay outside the gene matches. The germline V gene encodes CDR1 LGHNA and CDR2 YSLEER. The CDR3 runs 16 residues. CDR3 bases: TGCGCCAGCAGCCAATCAACTCACAGGGGAGGCACTGAAGCTTTCTTT. Amino acid sequence: CASSQSTHRGGTEAFF.

V usage is TRBV4-3 and J usage is TRBJ1-4, with D uncertain. The germline gives CDR1 LGHNA, CDR2 YSLEER. Deletions cut 1 base from V and 0 bases from J, with 9 bases between. This CDR3 is built from 16 residues. This chain's CDR3 is CASSQARGTTNEKLFF. DNA of the CDR3: TGCGCCAGCAGCCAAGCCCGAGGGACAACTAATGAAAAACTGTTTTTT.

The chain links TRBV30 to TRBJ2-2; 8 bases are shared with TRBD2. Germline V lookup: CDR1 GTSNPN, CDR2 SVGIG (reference sequence). The junction had 6 bases not matched to a gene; V was cut back by 8 bases and J by 1 base. The CDR3 sequence is 14 residues long. In nucleotides, the CDR3 is TGTGCCGGAAAACTAGCGGAGAACACCGGGGAGCTGTTTTTT. It is translated as CAGKLAENTGELFF.

This chain links TRBV6-5 with TRBJ1-1, with 10 bases that match TRBD1. The V and J ends lost 4 bases and 5 bases, in that order; junction bases with no gene match: 10. Germline CDR1 is MNHEY and CDR2 is SVGAGI. The CDR3 consists of 16 residues. The CDR3 sequence: CASSFKPDRGGTEAFF. CDR3 sequence (DNA): TGTGCCAGCAGTTTTAAACCGGACAGGGGGGGAACTGAAGCTTTCTTT.

This clone was observed at least ten times. V and J are TRBV7-2 and TRBJ2-2; no clear D. CDR3 size: 12 residues. From germline, CDR1 is SGHTA and CDR2 FQGNSA. V lost 2 bases to trimming and J lost 7 bases, with 5 bases between them. In DNA form, the CDR3 reads TGTGCCAGCAGCTTACTTCGCGGGGAGCTGTTTTTT. Translating gives CASSLLRGELFF.